This is a list of T cell receptor beta chains from one sample in a study of CD8+CD57+ T cells in acquired aplastic anemia. In TCRdb, the reads were re-called with MiXCR into one record per CDR3 protein. The data contain around 150,000 distinct CDR3 sequences, around 48% of them singletons. Sample: sorted CD4+, CD8+, or CD8+CD57+ T cells (not recorded which) from PBMCs. Receptor source: a human donor with aplastic anemia. The CDR3 runs from the conserved cysteine through the conserved F or W. A D gene is named only where the DNA matches it firmly. Clone size is given for some rows only: seen once, a few or many times, or a class if the clone is expanded.

j_call clone_size v_call d_call cdr3_nt cdr3_aa
TRBJ1-4 many TRBV2 NA TGTGCCAGCAGCCCCATCCGCTGGGCGACAACTAATGAAAAACTGTTTTTT CASSPIRWATTNEKLFF
TRBJ1-2 NA TRBV20-1 NA TGCAGTGCTAGCCCACAGGGAGGGTATGGCTACACCTTC CSASPQGGYGYTF
TRBJ1-5 once TRBV2 NA TGTGCCAGCACCTGGGGACTAGCGGTCTACGAGCATTTT CASTWGLAVYEHF
TRBJ2-6 many TRBV7-3 TRBD1 TGTGCCAGCAGCCTACAATTACAGGGGGCCGGGGCCAACGTCCTGACTTTC CASSLQLQGAGANVLTF
TRBJ1-6 few TRBV2 NA TGTGCCAGCAGTGGGGCTGATCTACCCCTCCACTTT CASSGADLPLHF
TRBJ1-1 NA TRBV10-3 NA TGTGCCATCAGTGGGACCCGAGTAACGTCTGAAGCTTTCTTT CAISGTRVTSEAFF
TRBJ1-2 many TRBV24-1 NA TGTGCCACCAAAGGGGGGGGGCGGGGGCCAGGTGGCTACACCTTC CATKGGGRGPGGYTF
TRBJ2-3 many TRBV11-2 NA TGTGCCAGCAGCTTAGATCGCCACGATACGCAGTATTTT CASSLDRHDTQYF
TRBJ1-6 NA TRBV2 TRBD1 TGTGCCAGCTTTAATGACAGGGTTAATTCACCCCTCCACTTT CASFNDRVNSPLHF
TRBJ2-1 many TRBV19 TRBD2 TGTGCCAGTAGTAGGGGACTAGCGGGAACGAACAATGAGCAGTTCTTC CASSRGLAGTNNEQFF
TRBJ2-6 few TRBV2 NA TGTGCCAGCAGGCCCGAGAGCTCTGGGACCAACGTCCTGACTTTC CASRPESSGTNVLTF
TRBJ2-7 NA TRBV30 NA TGTGCCTGGAGTGTACCAGGGGCAGGGCGCCGAATCTACGAGCAGTACTTC CAWSVPGAGRRIYEQYF
TRBJ2-2 many TRBV7-3 NA TGTGCCAGCAGCAGCAATAGCGGCACCGGGGAGCTGTTTTTT CASSSNSGTGELFF
TRBJ2-5 many TRBV5-4 NA TGTGCCAGCAGCTTGACCAAAGGGGGAGAGACCCAGTACTTC CASSLTKGGETQYF
TRBJ1-6 NA TRBV12-3/TRBV12-4 TRBD1 TGTGCCAGCAGACCGACAGGGATGAATTCACCCCCCCACTTT CASRPTGMNSPPHF
TRBJ2-2 few TRBV15 NA TGTGCCACCAGCGGCGGGACAGTCACCGGGGAGCTGTTTTTT CATSGGTVTGELFF
TRBJ1-2 NA TRBV29-1 NA TGCAGCGTTGAAAGGCAGGGTGAATATGGCTACACCTTC CSVERQGEYGYTF
TRBJ2-7 few TRBV28 NA TGTGCCAGCAGTTTATTAAGTCTGGGGAACTACGAGCAGTACTTC CASSLLSLGNYEQYF
TRBJ2-1 once TRBV19 NA TGTGCCAGTAGTATAGGGAACTCCTACAATGAGCAGTTCTTC CASSIGNSYNEQFF
TRBJ2-5 many TRBV2 TRBD1 TGTGCCGGCAGCCGGGACAGGGGGCAAGAGACCCAGTACTTC CAGSRDRGQETQYF
TRBJ1-4 NA TRBV5-5 NA TGTGCCAGCAGCTTCCTGGGGATCGGGGAGGGCGAAAAACTGTTTTTT CASSFLGIGEGEKLFF
TRBJ2-5 NA TRBV7-1 TRBD1 TGTGCCAGCAGCTCGGACAGGGACACCCAAGAGACCCAGTACTTC CASSSDRDTQETQYF
TRBJ2-1 few TRBV11-2 NA TGTGCCAGCAGCTTCCCCCCAGTCTCCTACAATGAGCAGTTCTTC CASSFPPVSYNEQFF
TRBJ2-3 NA TRBV7-9 TRBD2 TGTGCCACCCGGACTAGCGACACAGATACGCAGTATTTT CATRTSDTDTQYF
TRBJ2-7 NA TRBV13 TRBD1 TGTGCCAGCAGCTATACAGGGGACGGCTACGAGCAGTACTTC CASSYTGDGYEQYF
TRBJ1-5 many TRBV2 TRBD1 TGTGCCAGCAGTGGGACAGGGGATCAGCCCCAGCATTTT CASSGTGDQPQHF
TRBJ1-2 many TRBV2 NA TGTGCCAGCAGTGGGCGGGGTGGCTATGGCTACACCTTC CASSGRGGYGYTF
TRBJ2-3 NA TRBV24-1 NA TGTGCCACCAGTGATTTCTGGGCCGAGGGTAGCACAGATACGCAGTATTTT CATSDFWAEGSTDTQYF
TRBJ1-1 many TRBV5-1 TRBD1 TGCGCCAGCAGCTTTTTCGGACAGGAGGCTGAAGCTTTCTTT CASSFFGQEAEAFF
TRBJ2-7 NA TRBV2 NA TGTGCCAGCAGTGTCACGAACTTC CASSVTNF
TRBJ2-5 many TRBV19 NA TGTGCCAGTAGTATCGGGCTCCTCTCCGAGACCCAGTACTTC CASSIGLLSETQYF
TRBJ2-7 NA TRBV7-2 NA TGTGCCAGCAGCTTAGGATCTGGCGGAATTTACGAGCAGTACTTC CASSLGSGGIYEQYF
TRBJ1-2 many TRBV6-5 NA TGTGCCAGCAGAACAGCTAACTATGGCTACACCTTC CASRTANYGYTF
TRBJ1-5 many TRBV12-3/TRBV12-4 TRBD1 TGTGCCAGCAGGCGGACAGGGGGGCAGCCCCAGCATTTT CASRRTGGQPQHF
TRBJ2-5 NA TRBV7-3 TRBD2 TGTGCCAGCAGCCGACTAGCGGGTGGGACCCAGTACTTC CASSRLAGGTQYF
TRBJ2-3 NA TRBV7-8 NA TGTGCCAGCAGCTCCCTCGGGTCGCAGTATTTT CASSSLGSQYF
TRBJ2-2 NA TRBV6-2/TRBV6-3 NA TGTGCCAGCAGTAAGACTGGGGGCACCGGGGAGCTGTTTTTT CASSKTGGTGELFF
TRBJ1-1 many TRBV12-3/TRBV12-4 TRBD1 TGTGCCAGCAGTTGGGGACAGGGCGGGACTGTTGAAGCTTTCTTT CASSWGQGGTVEAFF
TRBJ1-1 many TRBV5-5 NA TGTGCCAGCAGCTTGGCGCGGATGAACACTGAAGCTTTCTTT CASSLARMNTEAFF
TRBJ1-6 many TRBV2 NA TGTGCCAGCACTAGCTCCTATAATTCACCCCTCCACTTT CASTSSYNSPLHF
TRBJ1-1 NA TRBV7-9 NA TGTGCCAGCAGGCGGGACTCGAACACTGAAGCTTTCTTT CASRRDSNTEAFF
TRBJ2-1 NA TRBV6-5 NA TGTGCCAGCAGTTATAACCGGGGTGATGAGCAGTTCTTC CASSYNRGDEQFF
TRBJ1-2 many TRBV6-1 TRBD1 TGTGCCAGCGGCCGACAGGGGGGGAACTATGGCTACACCTTC CASGRQGGNYGYTF
TRBJ2-1 NA TRBV25-1 TRBD2 TGTGCCAGCATTCTAGGGACTAGTCAACAACCTTCCTACAATGAGCAGTTCTTC CASILGTSQQPSYNEQFF
TRBJ2-7 few TRBV12-3/TRBV12-4 NA TGTGCCAGCACCACTGGGAGGAACGAGCAGTACTTC CASTTGRNEQYF
TRBJ2-7 medium-sized TRBV7-8 NA TGTGCCAGCAGCTTAGAGGGGAGGCCTTCCTCCTACGAGCAGTACTTC CASSLEGRPSSYEQYF
TRBJ2-7 NA TRBV27 TRBD2 TGTGCCAGCAGTTTATCGACTAGCGGGAGGGATGTAAACGAGCAGTACTTC CASSLSTSGRDVNEQYF
TRBJ2-7 many TRBV7-7 NA TGTGCTAGCAGCCCTTGGGCAGGCAGCTCCTACGAGCAGTACTTC CASSPWAGSSYEQYF
TRBJ2-7 NA TRBV20-1 TRBD2 TGCAGTGCAGGTAGGATAGCGGGGGCCTCATCCCTTTACTACGAGCAGTACTTC CSAGRIAGASSLYYEQYF
TRBJ2-3 NA TRBV24-1 NA TGTGCCACCAGTGACAACTCCTTCACAGATACGCAGTATTTT CATSDNSFTDTQYF
TRBJ2-7 NA TRBV7-9 NA TGTGCCAGCAGCTTAACGACAGACTACGAGCAGTACTTC CASSLTTDYEQYF
TRBJ2-1 NA TRBV7-9 NA TGTGCCAGCAGGGGGACCCTAACAGCTCCATCGGGCTCCTACAATGAGCAGTTCTTC CASRGTLTAPSGSYNEQFF
TRBJ2-3 many TRBV9 NA TGTGCCAGCAGCGTGTTACTCGATACGCAGTATTTT CASSVLLDTQYF